Listed below are T cell receptor beta chains from one sample, sequenced in a study of cytomegalovirus exposure and HLA in healthy donors. Profiled with immunoSEQ multiplex PCR; TCRdb holds only in-frame clones, not every one. The sample has about 210,000 clones; 65% to 90% are singletons. The specimen was PBMCs. Receptor source: a woman in her thirties in good health and CMV-seronegative. Each CDR3 is given without its conserved first and last residue. Fields, in order: J gene, V gene, CDR3 protein.

J: TRBJ2-4
V: TRBV6-5
CDR3: ASSSAGSGNIQY

J: TRBJ2-6
V: TRBV25-1
CDR3: ASSESSGTGANVLT

J: TRBJ1-2
V: TRBV28
CDR3: ASNRDYGYT

J: TRBJ1-2
V: TRBV27
CDR3: ASSPLPGDRGFGYT

J: TRBJ2-3
V: TRBV4-2
CDR3: ASSHQSFGTDTQY

J: TRBJ2-7
V: TRBV4-1
CDR3: ASSLTGVNSRQY

J: TRBJ1-2
V: TRBV9
CDR3: VSSAPGQSYGYT

J: TRBJ2-3
V: TRBV7-7
CDR3: ASSRLAGETDTQY

J: TRBJ2-3
V: TRBV6-1
CDR3: AAFRGAGGPDTQY

J: TRBJ2-7
V: TRBV19
CDR3: ASGLAGSYEQY

J: TRBJ1-3
V: TRBV21-1
CDR3: ASSASGARGNTIY

J: TRBJ2-1
V: TRBV19
CDR3: ASQSGGLYNEQF

J: TRBJ2-7
V: TRBV7-2
CDR3: ASSFPGHEGEQY

J: TRBJ2-1
V: TRBV19
CDR3: ASSTTQGRQEQF

J: TRBJ1-1
V: TRBV12-5
CDR3: ASGLAGGTEAF

J: TRBJ1-2
V: TRBV9
CDR3: ASSVESSQANYGYT

J: TRBJ2-1
V: TRBV6-1
CDR3: ASRTSGGTHEQF

J: TRBJ2-7
V: TRBV7-2
CDR3: ASSLELAGHEQY

J: TRBJ1-1
V: TRBV7-8
CDR3: ASSFRIVRQGEYEAF

J: TRBJ2-3
V: TRBV11-1
CDR3: ASSLGQGGSHTDTQY

J: TRBJ2-3
V: TRBV6-6
CDR3: ASGENTPPTDTQY

J: TRBJ2-2
V: TRBV7-8
CDR3: ASRAGGWGGELF

J: TRBJ2-7
V: TRBV6-1
CDR3: ASSGTRAPYEQY

J: TRBJ2-2
V: TRBV7-3
CDR3: ASSQGTSGSTGTGELF

J: TRBJ2-7
V: TRBV7-9
CDR3: ASTPKTDPSYEQY

J: TRBJ1-4
V: TRBV29-1
CDR3: SASGRFGEKLF

J: TRBJ2-1
V: TRBV6-4
CDR3: ASSVYYTGDGNEQF

J: TRBJ1-2
V: TRBV10-3
CDR3: AISDSKQGGYT

J: TRBJ1-1
V: TRBV27
CDR3: ASRQKNTDDGNTEAF

J: TRBJ2-2
V: TRBV11-2
CDR3: ASSLSAGGLNTGELF

J: TRBJ2-7
V: TRBV30
CDR3: AWRMGDEQY

J: TRBJ1-4
V: TRBV28
CDR3: ASSTGGFATNEKLF

J: TRBJ1-1
V: TRBV6-5
CDR3: ASRDLQGTEAF

J: TRBJ2-3
V: TRBV6-6
CDR3: ASRPTSGGERDTQY

J: TRBJ1-4
V: TRBV27
CDR3: ASSSVPWGGEKLF